These 14 T cell receptor beta chains originate from one sample sequenced in a study of T cells in localized non-small cell lung cancer. Libraries were prepared by immunoSEQ multiplex PCR; TCRdb keeps only in-frame clonotypes and omits some of them. Of under 150,000 clones detected, 70% to 90% appear once; the ten largest clones hold approximately 1.7%. The sequencing used peripheral blood, collected before any cancer treatment. Source of these receptors: a female donor aged 60 or older with stage I lung adenocarcinoma.

The V call is TRBV6-4, the J call TRBJ2-1; D remains ambiguous. The V gene lost 10 bases and the J gene lost 0 bases, with 16 bases spanning the gap. The CDR3 is 15 amino acids. Germline V gene lookup returns CDR1 MRHNA and CDR2 SNTAGT. CDR3 in DNA: TGTGCCAACCCGGGTGGTCCACACTCCTACAATGAGCAGTTCTTC. Translated: CANPGGPHSYNEQFF.

The chain uses TRBV5-1 and TRBJ2-3; TRBD2 might be the D (6 bases). Trimming shortened V by 4 bases and J by 1 base, and 19 bases separated the two germline ends. The V gene's germline CDR1 is SGHRS and CDR2 YFSETQ. This CDR3 region has 17 residues. The CDR3 DNA reads as TGCGCCAGCAGCCCGGGCTGGGGGAGGAAAGGCACAGATACGCAGTATTTT. This codes for CASSPGWGRKGTDTQYF.

J is TRBJ2-5 and V is TRBV30; the match to TRBD2 covers 7 bases. Unmatched junction bases numbered 9, after V lost 0 bases and J lost 5 bases. Germline values: CDR1 GTSNPN, CDR2 SVGIG (reference sequence). The CDR3 totals 15 residues. The CDR3 sequence: CAWSVLSGTAETQYF. CDR3 nucleotide sequence: TGTGCCTGGAGTGTATTAAGCGGGACGGCGGAGACCCAGTACTTC.

The V call is TRBV15, the J call TRBJ2-2; D not certain. CDR1 LNHNV and CDR2 YYDKDF come from the germline V gene (reference sequence). The germline V and J ends were trimmed by 0 bases and 6 bases, with 5 bases remaining between them. The CDR3 runs to 13 residues. The CDR3 DNA is TGTGCCACCAGCAGAGATCGGGCCGGGGAGCTGTTTTTT. Translated, it gives CATSRDRAGELFF.

The CDR3 bases are TGTGCCAGCAGCTCCAAGAGCGGGAATCCCCGACGTGAGCAGTTCTTC. Translation: CASSSKSGNPRREQFF. The V gene is TRBV5-5, the J gene TRBJ2-1, with 7 bases matching TRBD2. This CDR3 is 16 amino acids long. With 3 bases clipped from V and 9 bases from J, the junction kept 15 bases outside the gene matches. The germline CDR1 and CDR2 sequences are SGHKS and YYEKEE (reference sequence). The full variable domain, in which reference TRBV5-5 and TRBJ2-1 provide the parts outside the CDR3, is DAGVTQSPTHLIKTRGQQVTLRCSPISGHKSVSWYQQVLGQGPQFIFQYYEKEERGRGNFPDRFSARQFPNYSSELNVNALLLGDSALYLCASSSKSGNPRREQFFGPGTRLTVL.

V is TRBV5-1 and J is TRBJ2-7; 11 positions match TRBD1. Germline CDR1 is SGHRS and CDR2 is YFSETQ. The V segment lost 4 bases and the J segment 4 bases; nucleotides outside the gene matches: 4. The CDR3 has 14 residues. The CDR3 region has the DNA TGCGCCAGCAGCGGGGGACAGGGGGTGTACGAGCAGTACTTC. Translating gives CASSGGQGVYEQYF. Filled out from reference TRBV5-1 and TRBJ2-7, the complete variable domain reads KAGVTQTPRYLIKTRGQQVTLSCSPISGHRSVSWYQQTPGQGLQFLFEYFSETQRNKGNFPGRFSGRQFSNSRSEMNVSTLELGDSALYLCASSGGQGVYEQYFGPGTRLTVT.

CDR3 DNA: TGTGCCAGCAGCTTAGATCTTTGCTGGTCGAGCTCCTACAATGAGCAGTTCTTC. Encoded protein: CASSLDLCWSSSYNEQFF. J is TRBJ2-1 and V is TRBV11-3; no clear D. CDR1 and CDR2 (germline): SGHNT, YENEEA. The CDR3 loop spans 18 amino acids. The V end lost 0 bases, the J end lost 0 bases, and 15 bases lay between the germline ends.

The table lists this clone with a count of one. The rearrangement links TRBV5-1 to TRBJ2-1, with TRBD2 matching 10 bases. Germline V CDR1 and CDR2: SGHRS, YFSETQ. V lost 7 bases, J lost 7 bases, and 11 bases stayed unmatched. The CDR3 loop spans 15 amino acids. CDR3 in DNA: TGCGCCAGCTGCCTGACTAGCGGGCCATTAAATGAGCAGTTCTTC. Translating it yields CASCLTSGPLNEQFF. The full variable domain, its missing parts supplied by reference TRBV5-1 and TRBJ2-1, is KAGVTQTPRYLIKTRGQQVTLSCSPISGHRSVSWYQQTPGQGLQFLFEYFSETQRNKGNFPGRFSGRQFSNSRSEMNVSTLELGDSALYLCASCLTSGPLNEQFFGPGTRLTVL.

The chain recombines TRBV19 with TRBJ1-3; no definite D call. The V gene lost 5 bases and the J gene lost 4 bases, with 18 bases spanning the gap. The germline V gene has CDR1 LNHDA and CDR2 SQIVND (reference sequence). CDR3 size: 16 residues. CDR3 residues: CASSPVSPRTGNTIYF. CDR3 in DNA: TGTGCCAGTAGTCCCGTATCCCCACGAACCGGAAACACCATATATTTT. Full variable domain (missing parts from reference TRBV19 and TRBJ1-3): DGGITQSPKYLFRKEGQNVTLSCEQNLNHDAMYWYRQDPGQGLRLIYYSQIVNDFQKGDIAEGYSVSREKKESFPLTVTSAQKNPTAFYLCASSPVSPRTGNTIYFGEGSWLTVV.

The rearrangement links TRBV14 to TRBJ1-1; 7 bases align to TRBD1. V lost 1 base and J lost 2; bases outside the gene matches: 4. The CDR3 runs 15 residues. CDR1 SGHDN and CDR2 FVKESK come from the germline V gene. In DNA form, the CDR3 reads TGTGCCAGCAGCCAAGGGCCAGGGGGAAACACTGAAGCTTTCTTT. It yields the protein CASSQGPGGNTEAFF.

The CDR3 coding sequence is TGTGCCAGCAGCCCTCCCGGTCGGACAATTTTAGGCTACACCTTC. This translates into CASSPPGRTILGYTF. The chain recombines TRBV5-6 with TRBJ1-2; TRBD1 is a possible D gene (5 bases). Per germline, CDR1 SGHDT and CDR2 YYEEEE. The CDR3 runs to 15 residues. Trimming left V 4 bases short and J 8 bases short, with 21 bases between.

This rearrangement joins TRBV7-8 to TRBJ1-1; 10 bases match TRBD1. The germline gives CDR1 SGHVS, CDR2 FQNEAQ. V gave up 5 bases and J gave up 0 bases; unmatched junction bases: 6. This CDR3 is 16 amino acids long. CDR3 amino acids: CASSPDRGPMNTEAFF. Written as DNA, the CDR3 is TGTGCCAGCAGCCCCGACAGGGGGCCTATGAACACTGAAGCTTTCTTT.

This clone was seen just once. The V gene is TRBV19, the J gene TRBJ2-5; D might be TRBD1 (5 bases). The CDR3 sequence is 14 residues long. Germline CDR1 is LNHDA and CDR2 is SQIVND (reference sequence). Trimming stripped 3 bases from V and 2 bases from J, with 10 bases between. The chain's CDR3 is CASSIQGWQETQYF. As DNA, the CDR3 is TGTGCCAGTAGTATCCAGGGATGGCAAGAGACCCAGTACTTC.

V gene TRBV28 combines with J gene TRBJ2-5; TRBD2 matches at 8 bases. The CDR3 spans 15 residues. The J segment lost 5 bases and the V segment lost 7 bases, leaving 12 bases of the junction unmatched. CDR1 and CDR2 (germline): MDHEN, SYDVKM. The CDR3 is CASTSRGGTGETQYF. The DNA of the CDR3 is TGTGCCAGCACTTCCCGGGGGGGTACGGGCGAGACCCAGTACTTC. Supplemented by reference TRBV28 and TRBJ2-5, the full variable domain reads DVKVTQSSRYLVKRTGEKVFLECVQDMDHENMFWYRQDPGLGLRLIYFSYDVKMKEKGDIPEGYSVSREKKERFSLILESASTNQTSMYLCASTSRGGTGETQYFGPGTRLLVL.